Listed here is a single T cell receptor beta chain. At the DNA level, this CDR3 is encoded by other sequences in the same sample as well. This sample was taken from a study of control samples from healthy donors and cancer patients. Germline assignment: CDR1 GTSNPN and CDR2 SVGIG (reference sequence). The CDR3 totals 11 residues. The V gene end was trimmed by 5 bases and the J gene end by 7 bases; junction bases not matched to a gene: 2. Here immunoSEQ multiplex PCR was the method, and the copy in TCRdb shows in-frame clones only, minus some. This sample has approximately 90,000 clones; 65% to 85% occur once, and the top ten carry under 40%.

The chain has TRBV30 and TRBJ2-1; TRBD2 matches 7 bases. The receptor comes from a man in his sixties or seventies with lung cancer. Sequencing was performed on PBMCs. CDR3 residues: CAWRDYNEQFF. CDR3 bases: TGTGCCTGGCGGGACTATAATGAGCAGTTCTTC.